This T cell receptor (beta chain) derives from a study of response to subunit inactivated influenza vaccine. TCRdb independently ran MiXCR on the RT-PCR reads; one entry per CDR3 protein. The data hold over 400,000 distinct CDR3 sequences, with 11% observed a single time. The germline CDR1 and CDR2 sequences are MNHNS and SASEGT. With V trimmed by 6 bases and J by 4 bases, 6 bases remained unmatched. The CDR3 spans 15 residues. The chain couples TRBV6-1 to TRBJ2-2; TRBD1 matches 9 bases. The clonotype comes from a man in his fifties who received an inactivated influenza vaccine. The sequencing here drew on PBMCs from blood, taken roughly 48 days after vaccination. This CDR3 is CASRNRDRVTGELFF. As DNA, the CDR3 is TGTGCCAGCAGAAACCGGGACAGGGTCACCGGGGAGCTGTTTTTT.